This T cell receptor beta chain was identified in a study of blood T cell repertoires in COVID-19. Looking at the study overall: Sample material is recorded as cDNA or gDNA derived from T cells, B-cell-depleted T cells, or PBMCs.

Seattle researchers signed up patients amid active infection and tracked them longitudinally. The germline gives CDR1 SGHVS, CDR2 FQNEAQ. There are 18 residues in the CDR3. V was cut by 4 bases and J by 2 bases, with 23 bases left in between. Profiling relied on immunoSEQ multiplex PCR, and the TCRdb table lists in-frame clones only, not all of them. Of 300,000 to 450,000 clones listed, about 87% are singletons. Material for sequencing was peripheral blood. This receptor was identified in a woman in her sixties with COVID-19, enrolled during active disease. The V call is TRBV7-8, the J call TRBJ2-5; a possible D gene is TRBD1 (6 bases). CDR3 in DNA: TGTGCCAGCAGCTCCCGGGCGGACAGTTTTGGGAATCAAGAGACCCAGTACTTC. This encodes CASSSRADSFGNQETQYF. The variable domain in full, with the rest retrieved from reference TRBV7-8 and TRBJ2-5, is GAGVSQSPRYKVAKRGQDVALRCDPISGHVSLFWYQQALGQGPEFLTYFQNEAQLDKSGLPSDRFFAERPEGSVSTLKIQRTQQEDSAVYLCASSSRADSFGNQETQYFGPGTRLLVL.